This TCR beta chain was observed in a study of blood T cells in healthy people across ages. Overall study results and limits: Older individuals had lower TCR beta diversity per million T cells (the decline was roughly linear).

Healthy Caucasian individuals from Russia aged about 6 to 95 were enrolled as donors. No fewer than 5 micrograms of total RNA were isolated from every sample. Germline loops: CDR1 MNHEY, CDR2 SVGAGI. V dropped 7 bases and J dropped 7 bases, with 14 bases sitting between them. This CDR3 is built from 13 residues. A sample-barcoded 5' primer and a J-beta primer mix were used in a second PCR of about 6 to 12 cycles. From the 5' RACE reads, TCRdb called clonotypes with MiXCR, one entry per CDR3 protein. The profile covers over a million distinct CDR3 sequences, with around 39% appearing a single time and 7.9% taken by the ten largest. About this clonotype itself: Its target is not known.

The sequenced sample consisted of blood. The clonotype comes from a woman under 30 in good health. The rearrangement uses TRBV6-5 and TRBJ2-1; D unclear. CDR3: CASKIPKGNEQFF. The DNA for the CDR3 is TGTGCCAGCAAGATTCCGAAAGGGAATGAGCAGTTCTTC.